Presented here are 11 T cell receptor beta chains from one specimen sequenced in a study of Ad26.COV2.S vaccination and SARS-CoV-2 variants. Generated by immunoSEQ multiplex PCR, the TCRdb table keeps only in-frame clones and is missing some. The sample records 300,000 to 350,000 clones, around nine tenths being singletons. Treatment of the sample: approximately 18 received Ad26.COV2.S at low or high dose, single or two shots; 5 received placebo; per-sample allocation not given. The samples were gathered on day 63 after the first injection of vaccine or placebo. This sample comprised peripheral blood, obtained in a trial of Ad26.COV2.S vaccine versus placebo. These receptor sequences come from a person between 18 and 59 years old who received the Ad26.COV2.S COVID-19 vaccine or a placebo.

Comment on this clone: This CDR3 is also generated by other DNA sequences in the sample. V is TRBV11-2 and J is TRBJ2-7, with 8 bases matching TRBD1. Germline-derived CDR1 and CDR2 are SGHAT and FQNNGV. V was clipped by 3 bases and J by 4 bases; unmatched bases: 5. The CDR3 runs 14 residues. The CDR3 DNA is TGTGCCAGCAGCTTCGACAGGGGAGTGTACGAGCAGTACTTC. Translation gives CASSFDRGVYEQYF. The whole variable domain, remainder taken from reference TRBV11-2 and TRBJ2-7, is EAGVAQSPRYKIIEKRQSVAFWCNPISGHATLYWYQQILGQGPKLLIQFQNNGVVDDSQLPKDRFSAERLKGVDSTLKIQPAKLEDSAVYLCASSFDRGVYEQYFGPGTRLTVT.

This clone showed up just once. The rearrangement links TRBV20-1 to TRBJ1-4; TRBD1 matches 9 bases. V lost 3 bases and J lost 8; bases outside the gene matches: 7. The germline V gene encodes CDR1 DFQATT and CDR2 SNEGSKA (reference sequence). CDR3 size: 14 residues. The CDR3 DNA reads TGCAGTGCTAGTAGGACAGGGGAACTCGAAAAACTGTTTTTT. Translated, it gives CSASRTGELEKLFF.

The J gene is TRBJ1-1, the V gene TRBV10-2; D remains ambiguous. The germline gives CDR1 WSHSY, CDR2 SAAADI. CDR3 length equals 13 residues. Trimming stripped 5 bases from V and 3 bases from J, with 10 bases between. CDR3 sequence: CASSTETDTEAFF. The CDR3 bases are TGCGCCAGCAGTACCGAAACCGACACTGAAGCTTTCTTT.

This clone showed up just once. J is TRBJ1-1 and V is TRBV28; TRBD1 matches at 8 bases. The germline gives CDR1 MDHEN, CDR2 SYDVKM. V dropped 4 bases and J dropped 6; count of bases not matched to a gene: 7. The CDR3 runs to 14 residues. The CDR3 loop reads CASSSGQGLPEAFF. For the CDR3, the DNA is TGTGCCAGCAGTTCCGGACAGGGCTTACCTGAAGCTTTCTTT.

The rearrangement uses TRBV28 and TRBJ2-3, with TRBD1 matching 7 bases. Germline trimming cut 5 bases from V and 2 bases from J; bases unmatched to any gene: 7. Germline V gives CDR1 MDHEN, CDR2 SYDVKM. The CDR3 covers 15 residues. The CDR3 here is CASSAGTAITDTQYF. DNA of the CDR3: TGTGCCAGCAGTGCCGGGACAGCCATCACAGATACGCAGTATTTT.

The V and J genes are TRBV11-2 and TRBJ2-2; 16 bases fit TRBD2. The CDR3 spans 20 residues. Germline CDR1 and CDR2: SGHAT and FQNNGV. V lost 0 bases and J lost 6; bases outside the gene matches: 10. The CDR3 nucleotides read TGTGCCAGCAGCTTAGATGCGTGGGGGACTAGCGGGAGGGCGGCCGGGGAGCTGTTTTTT. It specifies CASSLDAWGTSGRAAGELFF.

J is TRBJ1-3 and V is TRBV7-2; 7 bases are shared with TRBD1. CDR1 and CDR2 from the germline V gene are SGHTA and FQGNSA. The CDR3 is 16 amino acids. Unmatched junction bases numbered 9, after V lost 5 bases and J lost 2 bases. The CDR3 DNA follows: TGTGCCAGCAGCCCCTCCTCGACAGGGACTGGAAACACCATATATTTT. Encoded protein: CASSPSSTGTGNTIYF.

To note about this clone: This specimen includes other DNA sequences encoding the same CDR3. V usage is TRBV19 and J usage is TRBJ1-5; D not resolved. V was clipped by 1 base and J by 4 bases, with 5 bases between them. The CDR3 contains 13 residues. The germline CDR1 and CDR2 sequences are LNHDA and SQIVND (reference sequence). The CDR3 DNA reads TGTGCCAGTAGTATAGTGGGGAATCAGCCCCAGCATTTT. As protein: CASSIVGNQPQHF. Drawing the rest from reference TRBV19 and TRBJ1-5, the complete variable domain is DGGITQSPKYLFRKEGQNVTLSCEQNLNHDAMYWYRQDPGQGLRLIYYSQIVNDFQKGDIAEGYSVSREKKESFPLTVTSAQKNPTAFYLCASSIVGNQPQHFGDGTRLSIL.

This chain's CDR3 is CASRQGDSGNTIYF. CDR3 coding DNA: TGTGCCAGCAGGCAGGGTGACTCTGGAAACACCATATATTTT. The rearrangement uses TRBV27 and TRBJ1-3; TRBD1 is a possible D gene (5 bases). From germline, CDR1 is MNHEY and CDR2 SMNVEV (reference sequence). The CDR3 is 14 residues long. Trimming cost V 6 bases and J 0 bases, with 9 bases left between them.

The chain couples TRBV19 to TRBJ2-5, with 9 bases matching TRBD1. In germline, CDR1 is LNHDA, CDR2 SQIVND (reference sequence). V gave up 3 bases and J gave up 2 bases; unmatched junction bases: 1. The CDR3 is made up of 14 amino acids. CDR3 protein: CASSMGQGQETQYF. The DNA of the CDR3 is TGTGCCAGTAGTATGGGACAGGGTCAAGAGACCCAGTACTTC. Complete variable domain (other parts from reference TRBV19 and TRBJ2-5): DGGITQSPKYLFRKEGQNVTLSCEQNLNHDAMYWYRQDPGQGLRLIYYSQIVNDFQKGDIAEGYSVSREKKESFPLTVTSAQKNPTAFYLCASSMGQGQETQYFGPGTRLLVL.

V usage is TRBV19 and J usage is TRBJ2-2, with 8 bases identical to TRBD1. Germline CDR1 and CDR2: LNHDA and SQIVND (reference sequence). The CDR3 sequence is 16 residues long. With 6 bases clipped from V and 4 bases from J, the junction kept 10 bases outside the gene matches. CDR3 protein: CASSRGTGGPTGELFF. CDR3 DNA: TGTGCCAGTAGCCGAGGGACAGGAGGGCCCACCGGGGAGCTGTTTTTT.